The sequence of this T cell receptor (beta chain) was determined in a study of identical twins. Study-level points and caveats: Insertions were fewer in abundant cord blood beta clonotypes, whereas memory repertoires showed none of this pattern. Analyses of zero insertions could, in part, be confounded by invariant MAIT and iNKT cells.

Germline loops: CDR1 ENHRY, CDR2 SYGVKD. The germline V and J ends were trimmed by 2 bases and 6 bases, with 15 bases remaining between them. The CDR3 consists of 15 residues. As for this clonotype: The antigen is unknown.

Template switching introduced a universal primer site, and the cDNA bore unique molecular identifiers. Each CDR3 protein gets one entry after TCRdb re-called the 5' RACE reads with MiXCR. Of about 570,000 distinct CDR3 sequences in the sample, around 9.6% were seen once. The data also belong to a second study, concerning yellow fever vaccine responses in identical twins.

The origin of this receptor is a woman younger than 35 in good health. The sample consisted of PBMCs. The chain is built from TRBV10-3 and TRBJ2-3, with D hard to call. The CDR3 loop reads CAISEVEQRTDTQYF. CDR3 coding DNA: TGTGCCATCAGTGAGGTAGAACAAAGGACGGATACGCAGTATTTT.